The T cell receptor (beta chain) described here comes from a study of blood T cell repertoires in COVID-19. The count of this clone is one. Sequencing was performed with immunoSEQ multiplex PCR; in TCRdb, only in-frame clones are kept and a portion is missing. The table has fewer than 250,000 clones, more than 75% seen once. CDR1 is SGHRS, CDR2 YFSETQ, per germline. This CDR3 has 13 residues. After removal of 4 bases from V and 8 bases from J, the junction contained 6 bases not matched to a gene. J is TRBJ1-2 and V is TRBV5-1; TRBD1 matches at 9 bases. This clonotype originated in a man in his forties with acute or convalescent COVID-19. Sample: peripheral blood. The CDR3 sequence: CASSERQGEGYTF. In nucleotides, the CDR3 is TGCGCCAGCAGCGAAAGACAGGGGGAAGGCTACACCTTC.